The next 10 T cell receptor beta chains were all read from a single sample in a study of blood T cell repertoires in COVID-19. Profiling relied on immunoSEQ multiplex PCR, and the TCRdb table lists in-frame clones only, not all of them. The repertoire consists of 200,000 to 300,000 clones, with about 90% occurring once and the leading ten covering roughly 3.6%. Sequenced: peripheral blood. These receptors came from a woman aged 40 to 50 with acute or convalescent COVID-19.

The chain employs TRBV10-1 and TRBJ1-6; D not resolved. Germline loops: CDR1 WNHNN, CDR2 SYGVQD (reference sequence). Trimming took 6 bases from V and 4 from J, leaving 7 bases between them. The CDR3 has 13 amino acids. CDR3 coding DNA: TGCGCCAGCAGAGCCGGGTATAATTCACCCCTCCACTTT. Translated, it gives CASRAGYNSPLHF.

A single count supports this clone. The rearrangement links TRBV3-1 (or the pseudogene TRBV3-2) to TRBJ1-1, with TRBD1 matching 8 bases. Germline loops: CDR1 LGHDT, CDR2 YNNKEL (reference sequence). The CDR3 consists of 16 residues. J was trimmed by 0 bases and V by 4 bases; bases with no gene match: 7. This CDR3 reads CASSPPRQGLNTEAFF. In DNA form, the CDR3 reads TGTGCCAGCAGCCCCCCTCGACAGGGGTTGAACACTGAAGCTTTCTTT.

The CDR3 DNA sequence: TGTGCCTGGAGTGGGAGTAGCAATCAGCCCCAGCATTTT. It specifies CAWSGSSNQPQHF. The chain links TRBV30 to TRBJ1-5; D not resolved. This CDR3 is built from 13 residues. CDR1 is GTSNPN, CDR2 SVGIG, per germline (reference sequence). V shed 1 base and J shed 0 bases, with 4 bases lying between them.

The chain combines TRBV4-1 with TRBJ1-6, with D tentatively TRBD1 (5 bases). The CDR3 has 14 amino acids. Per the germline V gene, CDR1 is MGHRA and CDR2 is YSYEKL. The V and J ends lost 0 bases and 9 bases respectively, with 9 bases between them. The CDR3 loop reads CASSQEETVSPLHF. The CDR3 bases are TGCGCCAGCAGCCAAGAGGAGACAGTTTCACCCCTCCACTTT.

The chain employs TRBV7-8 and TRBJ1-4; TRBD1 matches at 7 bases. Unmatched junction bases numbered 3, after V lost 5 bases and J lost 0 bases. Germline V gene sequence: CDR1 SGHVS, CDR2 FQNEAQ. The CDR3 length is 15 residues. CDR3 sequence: CASSVTGATNEKLFF. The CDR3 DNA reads TGTGCCAGCAGCGTCACAGGGGCAACTAATGAAAAACTGTTTTTT.

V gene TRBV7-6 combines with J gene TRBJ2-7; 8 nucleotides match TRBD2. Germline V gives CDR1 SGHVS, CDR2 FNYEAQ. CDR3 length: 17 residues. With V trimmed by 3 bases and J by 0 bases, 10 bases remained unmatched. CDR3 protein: CASSLDRSGTSSYEQYV. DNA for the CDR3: TGTGCCAGCAGCTTGGACCGTAGCGGGACAAGCTCCTACGAGCAGTACGTC.

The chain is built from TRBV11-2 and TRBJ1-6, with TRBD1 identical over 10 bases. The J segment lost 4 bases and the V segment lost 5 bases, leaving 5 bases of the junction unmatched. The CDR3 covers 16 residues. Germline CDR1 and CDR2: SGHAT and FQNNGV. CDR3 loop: CASSKGQGFYNSPLHF. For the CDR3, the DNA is TGTGCCAGCAGCAAGGGACAGGGGTTTTATAATTCACCCCTCCACTTT.

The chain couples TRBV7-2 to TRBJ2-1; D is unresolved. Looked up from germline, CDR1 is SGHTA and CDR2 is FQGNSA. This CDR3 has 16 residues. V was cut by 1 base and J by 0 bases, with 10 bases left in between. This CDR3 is CASSLDPAVSYNEQFF. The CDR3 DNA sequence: TGTGCCAGCAGCTTAGATCCGGCGGTCTCCTACAATGAGCAGTTCTTC.

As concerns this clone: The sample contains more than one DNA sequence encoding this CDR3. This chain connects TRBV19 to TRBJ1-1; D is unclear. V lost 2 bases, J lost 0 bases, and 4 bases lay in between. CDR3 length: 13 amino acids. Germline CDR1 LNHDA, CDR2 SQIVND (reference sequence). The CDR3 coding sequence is TGTGCCAGTAGTATAACGGTGAACACTGAAGCTTTCTTT. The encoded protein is CASSITVNTEAFF.

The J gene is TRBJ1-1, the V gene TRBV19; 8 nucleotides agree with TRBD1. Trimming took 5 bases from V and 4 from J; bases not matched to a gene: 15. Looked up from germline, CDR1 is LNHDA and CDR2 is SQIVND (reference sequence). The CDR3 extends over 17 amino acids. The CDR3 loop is CASSFGYGQGGSTEAFF. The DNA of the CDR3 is TGTGCCAGTAGTTTTGGGTACGGACAGGGAGGGAGCACTGAAGCTTTCTTT.